This T cell receptor (beta chain) appears in the sequencing data of a study of monozygotic twins with inflammatory bowel disease (dated by TCRdb to about 2019). Regarding the research as a whole: The complete study included roughly 30 monozygotic twin pairs: 19 IBD-discordant Danish pairs and nine German pairs, of which four were IBD-concordant and five were IBD-discordant. Each individual had, on average, about 151 000 unique TCRalpha sequences and 181 000 unique TCRbeta sequences available for analysis. Within discordant pairs, disease-associated traits were sought mainly by comparing IBD patients with their genetically identical healthy co-twins. Results the study describes overall, beyond this receptor: Different T cell subtypes could not be distinguished in the analysis. Repertoire similarity did not differ between concordant and discordant twins, possibly due to limited statistical power. The results gave no support for a single strong signal or clonotype linked to IBD. Fewer clonotypes were shared with other individuals by IBD patients than by healthy twins, most markedly in patients showing signs of disease activity. A decrease in TCRbeta repertoire diversity, as measured by inverse Simpson index, was observed in IBD patients compared with their healthy co-twins. Because patients were on differing immunosuppressive treatments, the repertoires may have picked up extra background noise and inter-individual variability.

Libraries were built with 5' RACE. The input for every TCR library was roughly 3,300 ng of total RNA. For each sample, cDNA was synthesized in eight separate reactions using SMARTScribe reverse transcriptase. During cDNA synthesis, template switching was used to introduce unique molecular identifiers that contained a 6-nucleotide sample barcode. TCRalpha and TCRbeta cDNA was amplified by two nested PCRs of approximately 17 and 9 cycles, with bead purification after each PCR. Before amplification, cDNA was treated with uracil DNA-glycosylase and purified using the QIAquick PCR purification kit. The second PCR added Illumina TruSeq-compatible adapters along with sample-specific barcodes. TapeStation and Qubit were used to check library quality and concentration, and roughly 4.9 ng of each library was pooled. The pooled libraries were sequenced with 2 x 100 bp reads and custom sequencing primers on an Illumina HiSeq2500 single-index Rapid Run. On the study's bioinformatics: PCR and sequencing errors were corrected by UMI-based consensus assembly using MiGEC version 1.2.6. V(D)J alignment, clonotype assembly and CDR3 extraction were performed with MiXCR version 2.1.1. Gene usage, clonotype sharing and MAIT/NKT TCR abundance were normalised by analysing the top 1000, 10 000 and 20 000 clonotypes per sample. Diversity was computed as the inverse Simpson index with the vegan R package after downsampling to 27 000 UMIs. Statistical testing used paired Mann-Whitney U tests on the discordant twin pairs and applied Benjamini-Hochberg correction for multiple testing. TCRdb reprocessed the reads and provides one entry for every CDR3 protein sequence; no DNA is given. The V and J calls shown here were made by TCRdb, not taken from the authors' results. This sample's records show over 110,000 distinct CDR3 sequences. The ten largest clones add up to 2% to 3% of the sample.

Including cysteine and phenylalanine, the CDR3 has 13 amino acids. Only the protein is available. Sequences GTSNPN (CDR1) and SVGIG (CDR2) are obtained from the germline V gene (reference sequence). Note on this clonotype: Its target antigen remains unknown.

A 2.5 ml peripheral blood sample was drawn into PAXgene tubes per donor and stored at -80°C. Without T cell sorting, total RNA was isolated from whole blood using the PAXgene blood miRNA kit on an automated QIAcube. Deep TCRalpha and TCRbeta repertoire profiling with unique molecular barcoding was performed on peripheral blood of monozygotic twin pairs concordant or discordant for inflammatory bowel disease. For every twin pair, smoking habits were documented, and each individual was categorised as a current, former or never smoker. Input material: blood. The TCR sequence derives from a human donor with ulcerative colitis or Crohn's disease, or a healthy co-twin of an affected twin (not recorded which). Recombination connected TRBV30 to TRBJ2-7; checking the TCRdb D call of TRBD1 is not possible without DNA. The CDR3 protein sequence reads: CAWSWGGYGEQYF.